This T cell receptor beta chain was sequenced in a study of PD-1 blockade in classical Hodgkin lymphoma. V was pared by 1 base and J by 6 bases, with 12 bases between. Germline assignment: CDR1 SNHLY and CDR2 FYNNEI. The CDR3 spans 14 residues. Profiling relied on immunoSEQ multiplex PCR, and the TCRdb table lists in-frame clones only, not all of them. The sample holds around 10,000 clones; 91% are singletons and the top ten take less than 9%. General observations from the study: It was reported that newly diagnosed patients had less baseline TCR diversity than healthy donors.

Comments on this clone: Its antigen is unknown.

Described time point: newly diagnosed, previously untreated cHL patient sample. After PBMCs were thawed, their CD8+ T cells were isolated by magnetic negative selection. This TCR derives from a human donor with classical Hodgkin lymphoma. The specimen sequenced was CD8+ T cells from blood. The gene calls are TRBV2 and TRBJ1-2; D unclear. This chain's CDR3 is CASSEGNALDGYTF. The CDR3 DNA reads TGTGCCAGCAGTGAAGGCAACGCTCTGGATGGCTACACCTTC.